This TCR beta chain is drawn from a study of human T cells and chemical hapten exposure. This clonotype was seen more than once but under ten times. This CDR3 has 13 residues. Germline CDR1 is DFQATT and CDR2 is SNEGSKA (reference sequence). Trimming removed 6 bases at V and 8 bases at J, with 17 bases between. A single record per CDR3 protein comes from TCRdb applying MiXCR to the RACE reads. Of about 140,000 distinct CDR3 sequences in the sample, over 9.5% were seen once. The time point was: patch test 2, 6 weeks after DPC sensitization. Stated treatment: therapeutic diphenylcyclopropenone sensitization with weekly scalp DPC.

The TCR comes from a woman in her fifties or sixties with alopecia areata. Some clones in this sample may be carry-over from other donors' samples. This specimen consisted of whole blood, obtained in connection with sensitization to the hapten diphenylcyclopropenone (DPC). The V gene is TRBV20-1, the J gene TRBJ2-1; D is undetermined. The CDR3 region is CSAAAMVFDEQFF. CDR3 bases: TGCAGTGCCGCCGCTATGGTTTTCGATGAGCAGTTCTTC.